This T cell receptor (beta chain) emerged from a study of blood T cell repertoires in COVID-19. Study-wide context: The United States, Italy and Spain were the sources of the acute and convalescent COVID-19 samples.

The data were produced by immunoSEQ multiplex PCR, yet TCRdb's version contains in-frame clones alone and is incomplete. The repertoire holds about 330,000 clones, with more than 70% as singletons. In this sample, this clone turned up once. Sample: peripheral blood. This receptor was identified in a woman aged 50 to 65 with acute or convalescent COVID-19.

Here the CDR3 reads CASSLLRGADTDTQYF. DNA of the CDR3: TGCGCCAGCAGCTTGTTACGGGGGGCTGACACAGATACGCAGTATTTT. V gene TRBV5-1 combines with J gene TRBJ2-3, with a tentative D call TRBD2 (7 bases). This CDR3 region has 16 residues. Per germline, CDR1 SGHRS and CDR2 YFSETQ. V was cut by 1 base and J by 2 bases, with 14 bases left in between.